The 18 T cell receptor beta chains given below trace back to one sample, sequenced in a study of early T cells in non-severe SARS-CoV-2 infection. TCRdb processed the 5' RACE reads anew with MiXCR; each CDR3 protein has one entry. The sample records around 50,000 distinct CDR3 sequences, around 10% being singletons. Sequenced input: whole blood. The receptors originated from an adult who was a healthcare worker with PCR-confirmed SARS-CoV-2 infection or an uninfected control (not recorded which).

This clonotype was seen more than once but under ten times. This sequence joins TRBV14 and TRBJ2-4, with D possibly called TRBD1 or TRBD2 (5 bases each). V was clipped by 1 base and J by 15 bases, with 7 bases between them. This CDR3 has 10 residues. Germline CDR1 is SGHDN and CDR2 is FVKESK. In nucleotides, the CDR3 is TGTGCCAGCAGCCAAGCAGGGAGGTACTTC. This encodes CASSQAGRYF. Using reference TRBV14 and TRBJ2-4 for the parts outside the CDR3, the full variable domain is EAGVTQFPSHSVIEKGQTVTLRCDPISGHDNLYWYRRVMGKEIKFLLHFVKESKQDESGMPNNRFLAERTGGTYSTLKVQPAELEDSGVYFCASSQAGRYFGAGTRLSVL.

The chain joins TRBV7-3 to TRBJ2-3; D gene unclear. Trimming took off 2 bases at V and 0 bases at J, with 9 bases between the two ends. This CDR3 is 15 amino acids long. Germline-derived CDR1 and CDR2 are SGHTA and FQGTGA. CDR3 nucleotides: TGTGCCAGCAGCTTAGGGCTACTAAGCACAGATACGCAGTATTTT. Translating gives CASSLGLLSTDTQYF. Full variable domain (remainder filled in from reference TRBV7-3 and TRBJ2-3): GAGVSQTPSNKVTEKGKYVELRCDPISGHTALYWYRQSLGQGPEFLIYFQGTGAADDSGLPNDRFFAVRPEGSVSTLKIQRTERGDSAVYLCASSLGLLSTDTQYFGPGTRLTVL.

The CDR3 sequence: CASSPSPYEQYF. CDR3 in DNA: TGTGCCAGCAGCCCCAGCCCCTACGAGCAGTACTTC. The chain uses TRBV28 and TRBJ2-7, with no clear D. The V gene lost 6 bases and the J gene lost 2 bases, with 8 bases spanning the gap. This CDR3 comprises 12 residues. The germline CDR1 and CDR2 sequences are MDHEN and SYDVKM.

This clonotype was observed a handful of times. The gene calls are TRBV5-4 and TRBJ2-3; 11 positions agree with TRBD1. The CDR3 runs 14 residues. Germline V gives CDR1 SGHNT, CDR2 YYREEE (reference sequence). V lost 4 bases and J lost 5; bases outside the gene matches: 3. This CDR3 reads CASSAGQGEDTQYF. CDR3 bases: TGTGCCAGCAGCGCGGGACAGGGGGAAGATACGCAGTATTTT.

This clonotype was seen a few times. J is TRBJ2-7 and V is TRBV30; 9 bases are a match to TRBD1. Germline V gene data show CDR1 as GTSNPN and CDR2 as SVGIG (reference sequence). This CDR3 has 14 residues. J gave up 0 bases and V 6 bases, and 6 bases lay outside the gene matches. In DNA, the CDR3 is TGTGCCTGTTTGGACAGGGGAAGCTCCTACGAGCAGTACTTC. Protein sequence: CACLDRGSSYEQYF.

This clonotype showed up just a few times. The chain employs TRBV9 and TRBJ2-7, with 10 bases lining up with TRBD2. The germline CDR1 and CDR2 sequences are SGDLS and YYNGEE. V trimming: 4 bases; J trimming: 0 bases; junction bases outside the gene matches: 4. CDR3 length equals 15 residues. CDR3 DNA: TGTGCCAGCAGCATAGCGGGAGGTTTCTCCTACGAGCAGTACTTC. Encoded protein: CASSIAGGFSYEQYF. Based on the CDR3 plus reference TRBV9 and TRBJ2-7, the full variable domain is DSGVTQTPKHLITATGQRVTLRCSPRSGDLSVYWYQQSLDQGLQFLIQYYNGEERAKGNILERFSAQQFPDLHSELNLSSLELGDSALYFCASSIAGGFSYEQYFGPGTRLTVT.

This clonotype was picked up many times. The CDR3 loop reads CASSFVGGVETQYF. The CDR3 DNA reads as TGTGCCAGCAGCTTCGTCGGGGGTGTCGAGACCCAGTACTTC. This chain connects TRBV14 to TRBJ2-5, with D perhaps TRBD2 (6 bases). Deletions cut 5 bases from V and 5 bases from J, with 15 bases between. The CDR3 length is 14 residues. The germline V gene has CDR1 SGHDN and CDR2 FVKESK.

This clonotype was recorded many times. This chain joins TRBV4-1 and TRBJ2-7; D may be TRBD1 (6 bases). The V end lost 1 base, the J end lost 6 bases, and 16 bases lay between the germline ends. The CDR3 is 15 amino acids. Per germline, CDR1 MGHRA and CDR2 YSYEKL. The CDR3 loop reads CASSQVYRESAEQYF. The CDR3 DNA reads TGCGCCAGCAGCCAAGTTTACAGGGAGTCGGCCGAGCAGTACTTC.

The chain joins TRBV5-4 to TRBJ1-1, with TRBD1 as a possible D gene (6 bases). Germline values: CDR1 SGHNT, CDR2 YYREEE (reference sequence). The CDR3 covers 16 residues. Trimming stripped 4 bases from V and 7 bases from J, with 23 bases between. The chain's CDR3 is CASSQGQGNLKGEAFF. Here the CDR3 DNA reads TGTGCCAGCAGCCAGGGGCAGGGGAATCTCAAGGGTGAAGCTTTCTTT.

This clonotype was detected ten times or more. This sequence joins TRBV20-1 and TRBJ1-6; D is undetermined. Germline CDR1 reads DFQATT; CDR2 reads SNEGSKA (reference sequence). Trimming took off 1 base at V and 10 bases at J, with 8 bases between the two ends. The CDR3 has 12 residues. The CDR3, as DNA: TGCAGTGCTAGAGCTGGGATATCACCCCTCCACTTT. Protein: CSARAGISPLHF.

This clonotype was seen repeatedly, ten times or more. This chain connects TRBV5-1 to TRBJ2-7; D ambiguous. This CDR3 is built from 13 residues. From germline, CDR1 is SGHRS and CDR2 YFSETQ. V was trimmed by 2 bases and J by 2 bases, leaving 8 bases between them. The CDR3 reads CASSLDTTYEQYF. The CDR3 DNA reads TGCGCCAGCAGCTTAGACACCACCTACGAGCAGTACTTC.

J is TRBJ2-3 and V is TRBV2, with D maybe TRBD2 (5 bases). The CDR3 contains 14 residues. Germline V lookup: CDR1 SNHLY, CDR2 FYNNEI. Trimming removed 6 bases at V and 0 bases at J, with 10 bases between. CDR3 DNA sequence: TGTGCCAGCAGCAGCGGCCTTAGCACAGATACGCAGTATTTT. It encodes CASSSGLSTDTQYF.

This clonotype was seen at least ten times. This chain links TRBV14 with TRBJ2-1, with D possibly matching TRBD1 (5 bases). CDR1 and CDR2 from the germline V gene are SGHDN and FVKESK. Trimming took off 1 base at V and 6 bases at J, with 16 bases between the two ends. CDR3 length: 16 amino acids. The CDR3 reads CASSQARLKGPNEQFF. CDR3 coding DNA: TGTGCCAGCAGCCAAGCACGCCTCAAGGGGCCCAATGAGCAGTTCTTC.

This clonotype was counted at least ten times. The rearrangement uses TRBV6-5 and TRBJ2-1, with D perhaps matching TRBD1 (5 bases). The germline V and J ends were trimmed by 2 bases and 0 bases, with 11 bases remaining between them. CDR1 is MNHEY, CDR2 SVGAGI, per germline. This CDR3 has 16 amino acids. Written as DNA, the CDR3 is TGTGCCAGCAGTTACCCAGGGCTGGGCTCCTACAATGAGCAGTTCTTC. Protein: CASSYPGLGSYNEQFF.

This clonotype was seen many times. The chain couples TRBV5-5 to TRBJ2-5, with TRBD2 matching over 8 bases. Germline-derived CDR1 and CDR2 are SGHKS and YYEKEE (reference sequence). This CDR3 is built from 15 residues. Losses at the gene ends were 0 bases for V and 5 bases for J; bases not matched to a gene: 6. This chain's CDR3 is CASSLAGTREETQYF. The DNA for the CDR3 is TGTGCCAGCAGCTTGGCCGGGACTAGAGAGGAGACCCAGTACTTC.

This clonotype was seen more than once but under ten times. This chain joins TRBV3-1 and TRBJ2-1; D gene ambiguous. Trimming removed 1 base at V and 4 bases at J, with 8 bases between. Germline V CDR1 and CDR2: LGHDT, YNNKEL (reference sequence). The length of the CDR3 is 14 residues. CDR3 bases: TGTGCCAGCAGCCAAGTGAACCAGTACAATGAGCAGTTCTTC. Its protein product is CASSQVNQYNEQFF.

The sample holds many counts of this clonotype. This chain connects TRBV7-8 to TRBJ1-1; D may be TRBD1 (6 bases). Trimming cost V 2 bases and J 1 base, with 14 bases left between them. This CDR3 is 16 amino acids long. Germline V gene sequence: CDR1 SGHVS, CDR2 FQNEAQ. The CDR3 protein is CASSLFGRGENTEAFF. The DNA of the CDR3 is TGTGCCAGCAGCTTATTCGGGAGGGGGGAGAACACTGAAGCTTTCTTT. Variable domain in full (rest from reference TRBV7-8 and TRBJ1-1): GAGVSQSPRYKVAKRGQDVALRCDPISGHVSLFWYQQALGQGPEFLTYFQNEAQLDKSGLPSDRFFAERPEGSVSTLKIQRTQQEDSAVYLCASSLFGRGENTEAFFGQGTRLTVV.

This chain joins TRBV7-9 and TRBJ2-2, with 10 positions matching TRBD2. CDR1 SEHNR and CDR2 FQNEAQ come from the germline V gene (reference sequence). The ends lost 5 bases at V and 3 bases at J; junction bases unmatched: 9. The CDR3 is 17 amino acids. Written as DNA, the CDR3 is TGTGCCAGCAGCCGACCCCTAGCGGGAGAGGACACCGGGGAGCTGTTTTTT. Protein product: CASSRPLAGEDTGELFF. The whole variable domain, remainder taken from reference TRBV7-9 and TRBJ2-2, is DTGVSQNPRHKITKRGQNVTFRCDPISEHNRLYWYRQTLGQGPEFLTYFQNEAQLEKSRLLSDRFSAERPKGSFSTLEIQRTEQGDSAMYLCASSRPLAGEDTGELFFGEGSRLTVL.